The 25 T cell receptor beta chains reported below all come from one sample, sequenced in a study of cytomegalovirus exposure and HLA in healthy donors. 60 Vbeta and 13 Jbeta primers were used in PCR. Generated by immunoSEQ multiplex PCR, the TCRdb table keeps only in-frame clones and is missing some. The sample lists fewer than 100,000 clones, almost 80% seen once, with roughly 5.5% in the top ten. Sequenced sample: PBMCs. Every receptor here comes from a female donor in good health and CMV-seronegative.

The V and J genes are TRBV10-1 and TRBJ2-2; 7 nucleotides match TRBD2. Per germline, CDR1 WNHNN and CDR2 SYGVQD (reference sequence). CDR3 size: 16 residues. The J segment lost 6 bases and the V segment lost 5 bases, leaving 12 bases of the junction unmatched. The CDR3 DNA reads as TGCGCCAGCAGTCAGACTAGCTTCGGGGTTTCCGGGGAGCTGTTTTTT. This codes for CASSQTSFGVSGELFF.

The chain carries TRBV10-1 and TRBJ2-1; D unclear. The CDR3 totals 13 residues. Germline CDR1 reads WNHNN; CDR2 reads SYGVQD (reference sequence). V was cut by 8 bases and J by 11 bases, with 19 bases left in between. The CDR3 is CASATASGPKQFF. Here the CDR3 DNA reads TGCGCCAGCGCAACAGCTTCAGGCCCGAAGCAGTTCTTC.

This clone has more than one count but fewer than ten. The rearrangement joins TRBV5-1 to TRBJ1-1; D remains ambiguous. CDR3 length: 13 amino acids. Trimming removed 3 bases at V and 0 bases at J, with 6 bases between. Per the germline V gene, CDR1 is SGHRS and CDR2 is YFSETQ. In DNA, the CDR3 is TGCGCCAGCAGCTATAGTCTGAACACTGAAGCTTTCTTT. It encodes CASSYSLNTEAFF. Based on the CDR3 plus reference TRBV5-1 and TRBJ1-1, the full variable domain is KAGVTQTPRYLIKTRGQQVTLSCSPISGHRSVSWYQQTPGQGLQFLFEYFSETQRNKGNFPGRFSGRQFSNSRSEMNVSTLELGDSALYLCASSYSLNTEAFFGQGTRLTVV.

The V and J genes are TRBV9 and TRBJ2-5, with 9 bases lining up with TRBD2. The CDR3 length is 14 residues. Germline assignment: CDR1 SGDLS and CDR2 YYNGEE. Trimming at V came to 3 bases and at J to 9 bases, leaving 9 bases not matched to a gene. CDR3 region: CASSAGLAIRAQYF. Here the CDR3 DNA reads TGTGCCAGCAGCGCCGGACTAGCGATCAGGGCCCAGTACTTC.

The V call is TRBV7-9, the J call TRBJ1-1; 9 bases map to TRBD1. This CDR3 has 15 amino acids. The germline CDR1 and CDR2 sequences are SEHNR and FQNEAQ (reference sequence). The trim removed 3 bases at V and 1 base at J, leaving 3 bases unmatched. The CDR3 is CASSLDRGRNTEAFF. The CDR3 region has the DNA TGTGCCAGCAGCTTGGACAGGGGTAGGAACACTGAAGCTTTCTTT.

The CDR3 sequence is CASRAGNTIYF. The DNA of the CDR3 is TGTGCCAGCAGGGCCGGAAACACCATATATTTT. The genes are TRBV6-5 and TRBJ1-3; D is unresolved. Germline CDR1 is MNHEY and CDR2 is SVGAGI. The CDR3 is made up of 11 amino acids. Trimming shortened V by 6 bases and J by 4 bases, and 4 bases separated the two germline ends.

This clone was recorded a few times. The rearrangement joins TRBV27 to TRBJ2-1; 7 bases agree with TRBD2. The CDR3 contains 14 residues. The germline V gene encodes CDR1 MNHEY and CDR2 SMNVEV (reference sequence). Trimming took 2 bases from V and 7 from J; bases not matched to a gene: 5. The CDR3 bases are TGTGCCAGCAGTTTAACCCTAGCGGCAAATGAGCAGTTCTTC. Translation: CASSLTLAANEQFF.

The CDR3 bases are TGTGCCAGCAGCCCAGCCACAGGCGGATCACCCCTCCACTTT. Its protein is CASSPATGGSPLHF. The chain combines TRBV9 with TRBJ1-6; TRBD1 might be the D (5 bases). The CDR3 extends over 14 amino acids. CDR1 is SGDLS, CDR2 YYNGEE, per germline. V was trimmed by 4 bases and J by 10 bases, leaving 15 bases between them.

In this sample, this clone turned up a few times. V gene TRBV4-1 combines with J gene TRBJ2-5, with TRBD2 matching over 7 bases. CDR1 MGHRA and CDR2 YSYEKL come from the germline V gene. This CDR3 has 17 amino acids. Unmatched junction bases numbered 11, after V lost 0 bases and J lost 4 bases. CDR3: CASSQDWLADQGETQYF. CDR3 bases: TGCGCCAGCAGCCAAGATTGGCTAGCGGACCAAGGAGAGACCCAGTACTTC.

The rearrangement joins TRBV5-4 to TRBJ2-1; D gene unclear. CDR3 length: 11 amino acids. Trimming stripped 2 bases from V and 6 bases from J, with 3 bases between. Germline V CDR1 and CDR2: SGHNT, YYREEE (reference sequence). CDR3: CASSFGNEQFF. The CDR3 DNA is TGTGCCAGCAGCTTCGGCAATGAGCAGTTCTTC. Based on the CDR3 plus reference TRBV5-4 and TRBJ2-1, the full variable domain is ETGVTQSPTHLIKTRGQQVTLRCSSQSGHNTVSWYQQALGQGPQFIFQYYREEENGRGNFPPRFSGLQFPNYSSELNVNALELDDSALYLCASSFGNEQFFGPGTRLTVL.

The rearrangement links TRBV6-1 to TRBJ1-5; the D gene is possibly TRBD1 (5 bases). The germline gives CDR1 MNHNS, CDR2 SASEGT. Trimming cost V 4 bases and J 0 bases, with 7 bases left between them. The CDR3 covers 14 residues. The DNA for the CDR3 is TGTGCCAGCAGTGCGACAGATAGCAATCAGCCCCAGCATTTT. The encoded protein is CASSATDSNQPQHF.

The chain recombines TRBV27 with TRBJ1-2, with no clear D. Germline V gives CDR1 MNHEY, CDR2 SMNVEV (reference sequence). This CDR3 comprises 15 residues. The V end lost 5 bases, the J end lost 6 bases, and 19 bases lay between the germline ends. Here the CDR3 reads CASSPIRAGGNGYTF. DNA for the CDR3: TGTGCCAGCAGTCCCATCCGTGCGGGAGGGAATGGCTACACCTTC.

The rearrangement links TRBV6-6 to TRBJ2-7; TRBD2 agrees at 8 bases. V dropped 5 bases and J dropped 4; count of bases not matched to a gene: 7. CDR3 length: 14 residues. The germline gives CDR1 MNHNY, CDR2 SVGAGI (reference sequence). The DNA for the CDR3 is TGTGCCAGCAGTCAGGGACTAGATCAGTACGAGCAGTACTTC. Its protein is CASSQGLDQYEQYF.

This chain links TRBV28 with TRBJ2-7; TRBD1 matches at 7 bases. Germline V gives CDR1 MDHEN, CDR2 SYDVKM. CDR3 length: 13 amino acids. J gave up 5 bases and V 5 bases, and 6 bases lay outside the gene matches. The CDR3 region is CASSTTGPNEQYF. The CDR3 nucleotides are TGTGCCAGCAGTACGACAGGGCCCAACGAGCAGTACTTC.

The genes are TRBV19 and TRBJ2-7, with 8 positions matching TRBD1. Germline V lookup: CDR1 LNHDA, CDR2 SQIVND (reference sequence). The junction had 7 bases not matched to a gene; V was cut back by 4 bases and J by 5 bases. The CDR3 has 14 amino acids. The CDR3 DNA is TGTGCCAGTAGTACCGGACAGGGAAAGGACGAGCAGTACTTC. This codes for CASSTGQGKDEQYF.

The chain is built from TRBV29-1 and TRBJ2-1; D might be TRBD2 (6 bases). Trimming left V 4 bases short and J 0 bases short, with 10 bases between. The V gene's germline CDR1 is SQVTM and CDR2 ANQGSEA. The CDR3 spans 14 residues. The CDR3 region is CSVGGETSYNEQFF. In DNA form, the CDR3 reads TGCAGCGTTGGGGGGGAAACCTCCTACAATGAGCAGTTCTTC.

CDR3 region: CASSFTPGEAFF. The CDR3 bases are TGTGCCAGCAGTTTTACACCAGGTGAAGCTTTCTTT. The V call is TRBV28, the J call TRBJ1-1; no firm D call. Germline V gene data show CDR1 as MDHEN and CDR2 as SYDVKM. This CDR3 has 12 amino acids. The ends were cut back, 3 bases at V and 7 bases at J, with 9 bases in the middle.

This chain links TRBV18 with TRBJ1-6, with 7 positions matching TRBD1. The V gene's germline CDR1 is KGHSH and CDR2 LQKENI. Trimming cost V 6 bases and J 10 bases; bases outside gene matches: 6. The CDR3 contains 13 residues. This CDR3 is CASSDTGDSPLHF. CDR3 DNA sequence: TGTGCCAGCTCCGATACAGGGGACTCACCCCTCCACTTT.

In DNA, the CDR3 is TGTGCCAGCAGCAAAGAGGGGGCGGACACTGAAGCTTTCTTT. Amino acid sequence: CASSKEGADTEAFF. The J gene is TRBJ1-1, the V gene TRBV2; TRBD1 aligns across 7 bases. This CDR3 has 14 residues. The junction had 7 bases not matched to a gene; V was cut back by 6 bases and J by 3 bases. Looked up from germline, CDR1 is SNHLY and CDR2 is FYNNEI.

The chain recombines TRBV29-1 with TRBJ2-7; 12 bases match TRBD1. V lost 7 bases, J lost 5 bases, and 6 bases stayed unmatched. CDR1 and CDR2 (germline): SQVTM, ANQGSEA. The CDR3 covers 13 residues. The DNA of the CDR3 is TGCAGCGCTGAGGGGACAGGGGGCCACGAGCAGTACTTC. Protein sequence: CSAEGTGGHEQYF.

This chain uses TRBV14 with TRBJ2-6; TRBD1 aligns across 7 bases. In germline, CDR1 is SGHDN, CDR2 FVKESK. V lost 3 bases and J lost 3; bases outside the gene matches: 2. The CDR3 length is 15 residues. In DNA form, the CDR3 reads TGTGCCAGCAGCCACACAGGGGTTGGGGCCAACGTCCTGACTTTC. This codes for CASSHTGVGANVLTF.

V is TRBV10-3 and J is TRBJ1-1; 12 nucleotides line up with TRBD1. CDR1 is ENHRY, CDR2 SYGVKD, per germline. CDR3 length: 15 residues. Germline trimming cut 9 bases from V and 3 bases from J; bases unmatched to any gene: 8. CDR3 amino acids: CAIGTGGGMDTEAFF. CDR3 coding DNA: TGTGCCATAGGGACAGGGGGCGGGATGGACACTGAAGCTTTCTTT.

The CDR3 protein is CATSRGLGYEEQYF. The CDR3 DNA is TGTGCCACCAGCAGAGGCCTAGGTTACGAGGAGCAGTACTTC. This chain uses TRBV15 with TRBJ2-7; D call uncertain. The germline V gene encodes CDR1 LNHNV and CDR2 YYDKDF (reference sequence). This CDR3 comprises 14 residues. The V end lost 1 base, the J end lost 7 bases, and 14 bases lay between the germline ends.

This clone has only a few counts. The V and J genes are TRBV5-1 and TRBJ1-1; D is undetermined. The germline V gene has CDR1 SGHRS and CDR2 YFSETQ. The germline V and J ends were trimmed by 3 bases and 3 bases, with 15 bases remaining between them. The CDR3 spans 15 residues. The CDR3 DNA is TGCGCCAGCAGCTCAGTTCGGGGTCGGTACACTGAAGCTTTCTTT. This codes for CASSSVRGRYTEAFF.

The J gene is TRBJ1-2, the V gene TRBV7-2; a possible D gene is TRBD1 (6 bases). The CDR3 spans 13 residues. The V gene's germline CDR1 is SGHTA and CDR2 FQGNSA. V was shortened by 6 bases and J by 5 bases, with 13 bases between the two germline ends. The CDR3 protein is CASRRDNRYGYTF. Written as DNA, the CDR3 is TGTGCCAGCAGGAGGGACAACAGATATGGCTACACCTTC.